Presented here are 31 T cell receptor beta chains from one specimen sequenced in a study of T cells in Graves' hyperthyroidism and ophthalmopathy. Amplified TCR beta CDR3 regions derived from RNA transcripts. Researchers ran a first-round RT-PCR on the TCR CDR3 using the HTBI primer set. TCRdb passed the multiplex PCR reads through MiXCR, listing each CDR3 protein once. The sample has a few hundred thousand distinct CDR3 sequences; 46% are singletons. The sequenced material came from peripheral blood or thyroid tissue (not recorded which). The receptor source for this set is an adult woman with Graves' disease, either hyperthyroidism or ophthalmopathy (not recorded which).

About this clonotype itself: Possible read error: a much larger clone is one base away. This chain joins TRBV5-1 and TRBJ2-3; D may be TRBD1 (5 bases). Germline-derived CDR1 and CDR2 are SGHRS and YFSETQ. The CDR3 is 12 residues long. The CDR3 nucleotides are TGCGCCAGCAGCAGGGGCACAGATATGCAGTATTTT. Translation gives CASSRGTDMQYF.

The chain is built from TRBV6-6 and TRBJ1-1; no clear D. Germline CDR1 is MNHNY and CDR2 is SVGAGI (reference sequence). The germline V and J ends were trimmed by 0 bases and 7 bases, with 18 bases remaining between them. The CDR3 covers 16 residues. CDR3 amino acids: CASSYSRVAGPYEAFF. The CDR3 coding sequence is TGTGCCAGCAGTTACTCGAGGGTTGCCGGGCCCTATGAAGCTTTCTTT.

The genes are TRBV29-1 and TRBJ1-4, with D uncertain. CDR3 length: 21 amino acids. V was cut by 0 bases and J by 7 bases, with 33 bases left in between. Germline V gene lookup returns CDR1 SQVTM and CDR2 ANQGSEA. The CDR3 sequence is CSVEDRGTSSGNIEFGEKLFF. The CDR3 coding sequence is TGCAGCGTTGAAGATCGGGGAACGAGCTCTGGAAATATTGAGTTTGGTGAAAAACTGTTTTTT.

CDR3 protein: CSVLTGEARNTIYF. In DNA form, the CDR3 reads TGCAGCGTCTTGACAGGGGAAGCCCGAAACACCATATATTTT. The gene calls are TRBV29-1 and TRBJ1-3, with 8 bases identical to TRBD1. Germline V gene sequence: CDR1 SQVTM, CDR2 ANQGSEA. The J segment lost 5 bases and the V segment lost 6 bases, leaving 9 bases of the junction unmatched. The CDR3 length is 14 residues.

The chain joins TRBV10-3 to TRBJ1-1, with 8 bases identical to TRBD1. The V segment lost 0 bases and the J segment 8 bases; nucleotides outside the gene matches: 5. The CDR3 is made up of 14 amino acids. Germline V CDR1 and CDR2: ENHRY, SYGVKD. CDR3 loop: CAISESTGDVEAFF. The CDR3, as DNA: TGTGCCATCAGTGAGTCGACAGGGGATGTAGAAGCTTTCTTT.

The CDR3 DNA follows: TGTGCCATCAGTGAGTCGACAGGGCCCTACGAGCAGTACTTC. Residues: CAISESTGPYEQYF. J is TRBJ2-7 and V is TRBV10-3; 7 bases align to TRBD1. This CDR3 has 14 residues. V dropped 0 bases and J dropped 2; count of bases not matched to a gene: 1. The V gene's germline CDR1 is ENHRY and CDR2 SYGVKD.

This clonotype was picked up one time. A read error may be the cause here, since a much bigger clone is one base away. The genes are TRBV5-1 and TRBJ2-5; D is perhaps TRBD1 (5 bases). The CDR3 covers 13 residues. The germline V gene encodes CDR1 SGHRS and CDR2 YFSETQ. CDR3 DNA sequence: TGCGCCGGCAGCATACAGGTTGGAGAGACCCAGTACTTC. Its protein is CAGSIQVGETQYF. Combining the CDR3 with reference TRBV5-1 and TRBJ2-5 gives the whole variable domain KAGVTQTPRYLIKTRGQQVTLSCSPISGHRSVSWYQQTPGQGLQFLFEYFSETQRNKGNFPGRFSGRQFSNSRSEMNVSTLELGDSALYLCAGSIQVGETQYFGPGTRLLVL.

This clonotype occurred many times. The chain links TRBV5-8 to TRBJ1-5, with unresolved D. V shed 4 bases and J shed 4 bases, with 18 bases lying between them. Germline loops: CDR1 SGHTS, CDR2 YDEGEE. The CDR3 contains 16 residues. CDR3 bases: TGTGCCAGCAGCCCGAAGCCTGGTTTGGGAAATCAGCCCCAGCATTTT. This translates into CASSPKPGLGNQPQHF.

Many counts were recorded for this clonotype. The chain joins TRBV3-1 to TRBJ2-7, with D perhaps being TRBD1 or TRBD2 (5 bases each). CDR1 and CDR2 from the germline V gene are LGHDT and YNNKEL (reference sequence). CDR3 length: 14 residues. V was pared by 2 bases and J by 2 bases, with 10 bases between. CDR3 in DNA: TGTGCCAGCAGCCAATTTCTGGGACCCTACGAGCAGTACTTC. Its protein product is CASSQFLGPYEQYF.

This clonotype was detected a few times. CDR3 DNA sequence: TGCAGTGCTAGGGGACTAGCGGGAGGTTCAGATACGCAGTATTTT. This translates into CSARGLAGGSDTQYF. This chain uses TRBV20-1 with TRBJ2-3; 15 positions match TRBD2. Germline V gives CDR1 DFQATT, CDR2 SNEGSKA (reference sequence). The CDR3 spans 15 residues. V shed 3 bases, J shed 4 bases, and the junction held 2 bases outside the gene matches.

This chain links TRBV15 with TRBJ2-2; possibly TRBD1 or TRBD2 for D (5 bases each). Germline assignment: CDR1 LNHNV and CDR2 YYDKDF (reference sequence). Trimming shortened V by 4 bases and J by 4 bases, and 19 bases separated the two germline ends. The CDR3 covers 17 residues. The CDR3: CATSTPGLRKATGELFF. DNA for the CDR3: TGTGCCACCAGCACTCCGGGGCTCAGAAAGGCCACCGGGGAGCTGTTTTTT.

V usage is TRBV25-1 and J usage is TRBJ1-1, with D hard to call. CDR1 and CDR2 (germline): MGHDK, SYGVNS. CDR3 length: 14 residues. The V and J ends lost 4 bases and 0 bases respectively, with 9 bases between them. Here the CDR3 reads CASSGWGVNTEAFF. The CDR3 DNA reads TGTGCCAGCAGTGGATGGGGAGTGAACACTGAAGCTTTCTTT.

The genes are TRBV2 and TRBJ2-5, with TRBD1 identical over 11 bases. CDR3 length: 16 amino acids. The germline gives CDR1 SNHLY, CDR2 FYNNEI. V was pared by 8 bases and J by 4 bases, with 12 bases of the junction left unmatched. This chain's CDR3 is CASCPGGTGGSETQYF. CDR3 coding DNA: TGTGCCAGCTGCCCCGGCGGGACAGGGGGATCAGAGACCCAGTACTTC.

In this sample, this clonotype turned up many times. At one of its ends the junction is not consistent with the germline gene, which may arise from a read error. This chain links TRBV5-6 with TRBJ2-7; 9 nucleotides agree with TRBD2. The length of the CDR3 is 14 residues. Germline-derived CDR1 and CDR2 are SGHDT and YYEEEE. CDR3 coding DNA: TGTGCCAGCAGCTTGGGACTAGCGGCTCCTTCCCCCCACTTC. Amino acids: CASSLGLAAPSPHF.

This clonotype has ten or more counts. This chain joins TRBV2 and TRBJ1-5; D is perhaps TRBD1 (5 bases). The germline V gene has CDR1 SNHLY and CDR2 FYNNEI. The CDR3 runs to 15 residues. Trimming pared 4 bases from V and 6 bases from J, leaving 16 bases between. The CDR3 DNA reads TGTGCCAGCAGTGGGCAGGGAGGAGGCGGTCAGCCCCAGCATTTT. Translating gives CASSGQGGGGQPQHF.

This clonotype appeared many times. The chain carries TRBV2 and TRBJ1-2; D uncertain. Trimming stripped 10 bases from V and 4 bases from J, with 13 bases between. This CDR3 is 12 amino acids long. Looked up from germline, CDR1 is SNHLY and CDR2 is FYNNEI. DNA of the CDR3: TGTGCCACCAGAAGGGAGGTCTATGGCTACACCTTC. This encodes CATRREVYGYTF. The whole variable domain, remainder taken from reference TRBV2 and TRBJ1-2, is EPEVTQTPSHQVTQMGQEVILRCVPISNHLYFYWYRQILGQKVEFLVSFYNNEISEKSEIFDDQFSVERPDGSNFTLKIRSTKLEDSAMYFCATRREVYGYTFGSGTRLTVV.

This clonotype was seen once. Lacking the conserved final phenylalanine or tryptophan, this CDR3 likely reflects a read error. No DNA is shown, since the ends of the CDR3 on it are uncertain; the CDR3 is the one TCRdb lists. This chain's CDR3 is CAIRGQITD. The chain uses TRBV10-3 and TRBJ1-2; the listed D gene, TRBD1, was not tested against the DNA. The CDR3 sequence runs 9 residues, both termini included. Germline CDR1 and CDR2: ENHRY and SYGVKD.

In its sample, this clonotype was seen many times. This chain joins TRBV10-3 and TRBJ1-1; D gene ambiguous. V gave up 10 bases and J gave up 3 bases, with 15 bases separating them. The CDR3 extends over 13 amino acids. Looked up from germline, CDR1 is ENHRY and CDR2 is SYGVKD. CDR3 nucleotides: TGTGCCACGTCAGGTAACGAGGACACTGAAGCTTTCTTT. It translates to CATSGNEDTEAFF.

The rearrangement joins TRBV25-1 to TRBJ1-2, with a weak D call TRBD1 (5 bases). The CDR3 runs 15 residues. V gave up 6 bases and J gave up 3 bases, with 17 bases separating them. Germline CDR1 MGHDK, CDR2 SYGVNS. The CDR3 here is CASSQEWGSDYGYTF. The DNA for the CDR3 is TGTGCCAGCAGCCAAGAGTGGGGGTCCGACTATGGCTACACCTTC.

V is TRBV7-2 and J is TRBJ1-5, with D hard to call. The CDR3 sequence is 17 residues long. The V and J ends lost 7 bases and 2 bases respectively, with 21 bases between them. Germline V gene data show CDR1 as SGHTA and CDR2 as FQGNSA. CDR3 sequence reads: CASNLGIYGGGNQPQHF. The CDR3, as DNA: TGTGCCAGCAATTTAGGGATATACGGTGGAGGCAATCAGCCCCAGCATTTT.

This clonotype was detected ten times or more. The rearrangement joins TRBV7-9 to TRBJ1-1, with a weak D call TRBD1 (5 bases). CDR3 length: 14 amino acids. V gave up 3 bases and J gave up 0 bases, with 8 bases separating them. The germline CDR1 and CDR2 sequences are SEHNR and FQNEAQ (reference sequence). CDR3 sequence reads: CASSLTALNTEAFF. The DNA of the CDR3 is TGTGCCAGCAGCTTGACAGCGTTGAACACTGAAGCTTTCTTT.

This clonotype was seen repeatedly, ten times or more. This sequence joins TRBV28 and TRBJ1-5; no clear D gene. Germline CDR1 MDHEN, CDR2 SYDVKM. This CDR3 has 16 residues. Trimming took 5 bases from V and 2 from J, leaving 16 bases between them. DNA for the CDR3: TGTGCCAGCAGTCCTCGCTCCCGATCGGGCAATCAGCCCCAGCATTTT. Translation gives CASSPRSRSGNQPQHF.

The rearrangement links TRBV24-1 to TRBJ2-7; unclear D gene. The CDR3 spans 13 residues. V lost 3 bases and J 4 bases, leaving 9 bases between the germline ends. Germline assignment: CDR1 KGHDR and CDR2 SFDVKD. CDR3 residues: CATSDQHDYEQYF. CDR3 coding DNA: TGTGCCACCAGTGATCAACACGATTACGAGCAGTACTTC.

J is TRBJ1-2 and V is TRBV11-2; D remains unclear. Germline V gene data show CDR1 as SGHAT and CDR2 as FQNNGV. This CDR3 is 16 amino acids long. V lost 5 bases and J lost 4, with 20 bases in between. The CDR3 spells CASSVGFTAQFYGYTF. For the CDR3, the DNA is TGTGCCAGCAGCGTTGGTTTCACGGCACAGTTCTATGGCTACACCTTC. The whole variable domain, remainder taken from reference TRBV11-2 and TRBJ1-2, is EAGVAQSPRYKIIEKRQSVAFWCNPISGHATLYWYQQILGQGPKLLIQFQNNGVVDDSQLPKDRFSAERLKGVDSTLKIQPAKLEDSAVYLCASSVGFTAQFYGYTFGSGTRLTVV.

This rearrangement joins TRBV7-2 to TRBJ2-7; 7 bases map to TRBD1. The germline V gene encodes CDR1 SGHTA and CDR2 FQGNSA. The J segment lost 2 bases and the V segment lost 0 bases, leaving 4 bases of the junction unmatched. This CDR3 is 15 amino acids long. The CDR3 loop is CASSLAETGPYEQYF. The CDR3 DNA sequence: TGTGCCAGCAGCTTAGCGGAGACAGGGCCCTACGAGCAGTACTTC.

This chain joins TRBV25-1 and TRBJ1-1, with a possible D match to TRBD1 (5 bases). Germline V gene data show CDR1 as MGHDK and CDR2 as SYGVNS. V was clipped by 4 bases and J by 10 bases, with 16 bases between them. The CDR3 runs to 13 residues. The CDR3 nucleotides are TGTGCCAGCAGTGGTCCGACAGCCCCCGGAGCTTTCTTT. Amino acids: CASSGPTAPGAFF.

This chain joins TRBV10-2 and TRBJ1-6; the D gene is possibly TRBD1 (5 bases). The CDR3 has 16 residues. Trimming shortened V by 6 bases and J by 7 bases, and 19 bases separated the two germline ends. Germline CDR1 is WSHSY and CDR2 is SAAADI. CDR3 nucleotides: TGCGCCAGCAGCTGGGGCCTTGGGGGACTCAATTCACCCCTCCACTTT. Translating it yields CASSWGLGGLNSPLHF.

The chain couples TRBV6-6 to TRBJ2-5; 7 nucleotides line up with TRBD1. The CDR3 totals 14 residues. V gave up 7 bases and J gave up 4 bases; unmatched junction bases: 9. The germline CDR1 and CDR2 sequences are MNHNY and SVGAGI (reference sequence). This CDR3 is CASIPIGGGETQYF. CDR3 sequence (DNA): TGTGCCAGCATACCTATAGGGGGCGGAGAGACCCAGTACTTC.

The table lists this clonotype with many counts. This chain links TRBV7-9 with TRBJ1-2, with no clear D. The CDR3 consists of 11 residues. V gave up 2 bases and J gave up 8 bases, with 6 bases separating them. The germline V gene has CDR1 SEHNR and CDR2 FQNEAQ (reference sequence). The CDR3, as DNA: TGTGCCAGCAGCTTAACGGAGGGCTACACCTTC. Its translation: CASSLTEGYTF.

Regarding this clonotype: The CDR3 carries no conserved terminal phenylalanine or tryptophan, so it likely arises from a read error. The chain employs TRBV7-3 and TRBJ1-2; 7 positions match TRBD1. Germline values: CDR1 SGHTA, CDR2 FQGTGA. The CDR3 has 16 amino acids. Germline trimming cut 5 bases from V and 3 bases from J; bases unmatched to any gene: 12. CDR3 protein: CASSQDSGGGDYGYTL. In DNA, the CDR3 is TGTGCCAGCAGCCAAGATTCGGGAGGGGGCGACTATGGCTACACCCTC.

The chain has TRBV20-1 and TRBJ1-4; 8 nucleotides align to TRBD1. Germline lookup yields CDR1 DFQATT and CDR2 SNEGSKA (reference sequence). V dropped 3 bases and J dropped 3; count of bases not matched to a gene: 3. This CDR3 has 14 amino acids. CDR3 in DNA: TGCAGTGCTAGGGGGGGACAGGCTAATGAAAAACTGTTTTTT. Translated: CSARGGQANEKLFF.